The present TCR beta chain was sequenced within a study of blood T cell repertoires in COVID-19. Profiled with immunoSEQ multiplex PCR; TCRdb holds only in-frame clones, not every one. The repertoire holds around 200,000 clones, with approximately 85% as singletons. The CDR3 runs to 15 residues. Germline CDR1 SGHVS, CDR2 FQNEAQ. Unmatched junction bases numbered 9, after V lost 5 bases and J lost 5 bases. The clonotype was recovered from a man between 60 and 70 years old with acute or convalescent COVID-19. What was sequenced was peripheral blood. This chain connects TRBV7-8 to TRBJ2-3; 8 bases are shared with TRBD2. The CDR3 sequence: CASSDLVSGIDTQYF. CDR3 sequence (DNA): TGTGCCAGCAGCGATCTAGTTAGCGGGATAGATACGCAGTATTTT. The full variable domain, with the rest looked up from reference TRBV7-8 and TRBJ2-3, is GAGVSQSPRYKVAKRGQDVALRCDPISGHVSLFWYQQALGQGPEFLTYFQNEAQLDKSGLPSDRFFAERPEGSVSTLKIQRTQQEDSAVYLCASSDLVSGIDTQYFGPGTRLTVL.